This TCR beta chain appears in the sequencing data of a study of shared clonotypes between healthy human individuals (dated by TCRdb to 2020 to 2022). A note on the overall study: The cohort included a few men and a couple of women between 18 and 49 years of age. For each donor, CD4 naive and CD4 memory were each given three plates, CD8 naive was given two plates, and CD8 memory was given one plate. To estimate repertoire size and how much clonotypes are shared between individuals, the study performed deep sequencing of blood TCR repertoires from a few healthy adults. To increase sequencing depth and limit assay-specific biases, TCR repertoire library preparation and sequencing were carried out by different laboratories using diverse techniques. Per donor, leukapheresis produced somewhere between about 0.8 and 9 billion PBMCs. Broad study findings and their caveats: Pairwise subsampling led to the expectation that sequencing depth would affect the degree of clonotype sharing among donors. Rarefaction of sorted-subset datasets indicated incomplete sequencing despite the large sequencing depth. Higher generation probabilities were observed for clonotypes shared by all four sorted-subset donors than for non-shared clonotypes. Larger estimated clonotype richness was generally found for naive subsets than for memory subsets. Because the study included a small number of donors, the genetic and exposure-history diversity represented was limited. Roughly 5% of naive CD4, 3% to 3.5% of naive CD8, roughly 2.5% of memory CD4, and 0.35% to 0.5% of memory CD8 clonotypes were shared across four donors. Sampling was restricted to blood, and TCR repertoires in tissues likely differ from the TCR repertoires found in blood.

Remarks on this clone: No antigen is known for it. It has no much larger one-base neighbor in the sample; base qualities were not kept.

Using the deep immunoSEQ assay, TCR CDR3 regions were amplified from genomic DNA by multiplex PCR. Extracted genomic DNA from each cell subset was distributed evenly across all wells of several immunoSEQ 96-well plates, and each plate was treated as a replicate. For sorted subsets, approximately 190 ng genomic DNA, equal to tens of thousands of T cell genomes, was loaded into each replicate PCR. Purified libraries were quantified with a Qubit 3.0 fluorometer, sized on a Bioanalyzer 2100, and re-quantified with the KAPA Library Quantification kit. Each immunoSEQ 96-well plate was sequenced on its own single-read 150-cycle Illumina NextSeq 550 flow cell. The published analysis was carried out like this. Because the immunoSEQ output held only junctional sequences and lacked quality scores, the filtering could not match the filtering applied to full-length reads. Sequences were annotated with PyIR, a Python wrapper for IgBLAST v1.9, using IMGT germline references to assign V/J genes and CDR3. Reads were removed for weak V/J assignments (E-value above 1e-6), missing CDR3, stop codons, out-of-frame junctions, or ambiguous translated residues. V3J clonotypes were defined as sequences sharing an identical inferred V gene, J gene, and CDR3 amino acid sequence. To compute the percentage overlap between repertoires, the number of shared unique clonotypes was divided by the size of the smaller repertoire. Three approaches were used to assess repertoire richness: RTK rarefaction, the Chao1 estimator, and Recon v2.1 estimates of unobserved clonotypes. OLGA was used to compute generation probabilities for all TCRbeta clonotypes that the gDNA method yielded from a few donors. The source is immuneACCESS, and TCRdb retained only in-frame sequences with V and J called. Part of the clones is not carried over; for the studies checked, unresolved V genes explain less than half of this, and the remainder is unexplained. The DNA was the basis for D and trimming; V, J and clone size are from that table. A total of about 800,000 clones appear in this sample, about 97% of them only once. About 0.25% of the sample is taken by the ten largest.

CD8 naive samples were obtained by positive selection for CCR7 among CD45RO-negative cells, yielding a CD45RA+CCR7+ population from which TemRA cells were excluded. The donors were healthy, HIV-negative adults who had no recently reported acute infections or vaccinations. Every donor was a Caucasian adult residing in Nashville, Tennessee, USA. Blood was collected by leukapheresis, and PBMCs were isolated by Ficoll-Histopaque density gradient centrifugation and then cryopreserved in liquid nitrogen vapor phase. Purity and quantity of every magnetically sorted T cell population were checked by analytical flow cytometry. Genomic DNA was isolated from every sorted fraction and measured by UV absorbance on a Nanodrop 2000c. The TCR comes from a man aged 25-45 years in good health. Sequencing was carried out using naive CD8+ T cells sorted from blood. The cell subset or site label for this specimen denotes: CD45RA+CCR7+.

The sequenced DNA: TGTGCCAGCAATAGCGGGGAGGGACATACTAATGAAAAACTGTTTTTT. Its amino acids are CASNSGEGHTNEKLFF. This chain joins TRBV7-9 to TRBJ1-4; the D gene is perhaps TRBD1, from 6 matching bases. From the cysteine up to the phenylalanine, the CDR3 has a length of 16 residues. Only the CDR3 region is kept as DNA, spanning 48 bases read in frame from base 1. Cut back by 7 bases and 2 bases, the V and J ends lie 17 bases apart. Based on the germline V gene (reference sequence), the CDR1 and CDR2 sequences are SEHNR and FQNEAQ.